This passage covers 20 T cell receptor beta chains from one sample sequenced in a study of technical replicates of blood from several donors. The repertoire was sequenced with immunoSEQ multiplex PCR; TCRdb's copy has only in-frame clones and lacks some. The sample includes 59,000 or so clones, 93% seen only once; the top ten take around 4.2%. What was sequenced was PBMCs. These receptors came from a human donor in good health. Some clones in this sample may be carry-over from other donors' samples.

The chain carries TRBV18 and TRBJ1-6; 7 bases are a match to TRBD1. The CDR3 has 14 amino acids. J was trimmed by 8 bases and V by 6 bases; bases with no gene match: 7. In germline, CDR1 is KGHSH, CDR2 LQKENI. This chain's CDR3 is CASSPQGDDSPLHF. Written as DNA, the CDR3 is TGTGCCAGCTCTCCGCAGGGGGATGATTCACCCCTCCACTTT.

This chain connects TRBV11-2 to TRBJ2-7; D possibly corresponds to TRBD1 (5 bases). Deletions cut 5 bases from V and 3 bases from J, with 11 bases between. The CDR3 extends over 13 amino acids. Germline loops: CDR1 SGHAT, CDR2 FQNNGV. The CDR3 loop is CASSTRQSYEQYF. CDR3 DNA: TGTGCCAGCAGCACCCGACAGAGCTACGAGCAGTACTTC.

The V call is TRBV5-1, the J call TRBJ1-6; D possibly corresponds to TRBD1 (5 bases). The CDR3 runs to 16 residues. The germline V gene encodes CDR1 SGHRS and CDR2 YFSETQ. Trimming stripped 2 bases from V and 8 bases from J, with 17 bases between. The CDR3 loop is CASSLLGGTLDSPLHF. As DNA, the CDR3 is TGCGCCAGCAGCTTATTGGGGGGGACTCTGGATTCACCCCTCCACTTT.

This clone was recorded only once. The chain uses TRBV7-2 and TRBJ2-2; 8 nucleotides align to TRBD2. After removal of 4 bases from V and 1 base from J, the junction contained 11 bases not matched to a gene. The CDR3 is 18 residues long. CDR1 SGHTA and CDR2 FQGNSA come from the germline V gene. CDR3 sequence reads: CASSSPRGGTRNTGELFF. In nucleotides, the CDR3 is TGTGCCAGCAGCTCTCCCAGGGGTGGGACTAGGAACACCGGGGAGCTGTTTTTT. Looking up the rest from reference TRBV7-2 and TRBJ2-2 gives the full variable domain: GAGVSQSPSNKVTEKGKDVELRCDPISGHTALYWYRQSLGQGLEFLIYFQGNSAPDKSGLPSDRFSAERTGGSVSTLTIQRTQQEDSAVYLCASSSPRGGTRNTGELFFGEGSRLTVL.

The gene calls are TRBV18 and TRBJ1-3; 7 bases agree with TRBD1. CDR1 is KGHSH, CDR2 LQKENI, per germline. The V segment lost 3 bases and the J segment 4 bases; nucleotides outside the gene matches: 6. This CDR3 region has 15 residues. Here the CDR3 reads CASSPTTGPGNTIYF. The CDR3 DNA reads TGTGCCAGCTCACCTACGACAGGGCCGGGAAACACCATATATTTT.

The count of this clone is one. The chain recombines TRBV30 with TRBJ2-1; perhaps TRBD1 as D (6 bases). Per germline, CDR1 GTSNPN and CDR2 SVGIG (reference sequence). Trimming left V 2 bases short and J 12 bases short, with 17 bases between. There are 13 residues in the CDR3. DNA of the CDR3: TGTGCCTGGAGTTTTAGCGCAGGACAGAGGCAGTTCTTC. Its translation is CAWSFSAGQRQFF.

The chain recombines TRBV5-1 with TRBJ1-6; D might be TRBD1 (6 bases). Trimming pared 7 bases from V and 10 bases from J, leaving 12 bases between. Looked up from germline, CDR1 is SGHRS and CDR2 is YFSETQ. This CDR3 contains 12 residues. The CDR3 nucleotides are TGCGCCAGCGGATCAGGGGACTCACCCCTCCACTTT. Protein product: CASGSGDSPLHF.

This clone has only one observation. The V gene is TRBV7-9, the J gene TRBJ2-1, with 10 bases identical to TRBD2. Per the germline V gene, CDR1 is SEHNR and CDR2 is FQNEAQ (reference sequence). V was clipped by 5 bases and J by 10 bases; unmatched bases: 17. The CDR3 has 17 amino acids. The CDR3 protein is CASSPRVAGGGVGEQFF. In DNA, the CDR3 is TGTGCCAGCAGCCCCCGGGTAGCGGGGGGCGGGGTCGGCGAGCAGTTCTTC.

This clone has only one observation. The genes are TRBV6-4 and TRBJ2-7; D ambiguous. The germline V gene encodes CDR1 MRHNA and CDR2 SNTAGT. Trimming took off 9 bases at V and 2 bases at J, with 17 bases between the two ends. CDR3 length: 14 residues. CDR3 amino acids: CARPWPLPPYEQYF. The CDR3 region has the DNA TGTGCCAGGCCGTGGCCTCTCCCCCCCTACGAGCAGTACTTC.

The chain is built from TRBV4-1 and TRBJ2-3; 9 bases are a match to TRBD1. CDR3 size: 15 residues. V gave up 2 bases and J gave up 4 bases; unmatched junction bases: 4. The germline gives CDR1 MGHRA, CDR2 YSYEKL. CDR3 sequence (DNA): TGCGCCAGCAGCCAACTGGGGACAGGGCCAGATACGCAGTATTTT. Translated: CASSQLGTGPDTQYF.

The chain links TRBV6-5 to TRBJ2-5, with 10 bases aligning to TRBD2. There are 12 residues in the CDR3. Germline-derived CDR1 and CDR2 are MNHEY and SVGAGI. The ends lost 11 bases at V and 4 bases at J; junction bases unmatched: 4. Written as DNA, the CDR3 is TGTGCCTCCGGGACTAGCGCAGAGACCCAGTACTTC. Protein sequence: CASGTSAETQYF.

CDR3 sequence reads: CASSLSGDRVYEQYF. The DNA for the CDR3 is TGTGCCAGCAGTTTATCTGGGGACAGGGTCTACGAGCAGTACTTC. J is TRBJ2-7 and V is TRBV27; 9 bases line up with TRBD1. The V and J ends lost 0 bases and 3 bases, in that order; junction bases with no gene match: 3. This CDR3 is 15 amino acids long. Germline CDR1 and CDR2: MNHEY and SMNVEV (reference sequence).

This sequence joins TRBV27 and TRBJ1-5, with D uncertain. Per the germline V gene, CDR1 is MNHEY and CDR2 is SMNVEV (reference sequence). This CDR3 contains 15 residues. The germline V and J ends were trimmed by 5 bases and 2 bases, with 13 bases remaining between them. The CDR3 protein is CASSTRLGGNQPQHF. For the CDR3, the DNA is TGTGCCAGCAGTACCAGACTTGGCGGCAATCAGCCCCAGCATTTT.

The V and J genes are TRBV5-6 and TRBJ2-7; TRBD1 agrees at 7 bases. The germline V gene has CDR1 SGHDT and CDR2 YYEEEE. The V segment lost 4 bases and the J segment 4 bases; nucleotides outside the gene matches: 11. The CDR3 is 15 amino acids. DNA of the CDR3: TGTGCCAGCAGCACAAGGGACAGTCGTAGGTACGAGCAGTACTTC. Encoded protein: CASSTRDSRRYEQYF.

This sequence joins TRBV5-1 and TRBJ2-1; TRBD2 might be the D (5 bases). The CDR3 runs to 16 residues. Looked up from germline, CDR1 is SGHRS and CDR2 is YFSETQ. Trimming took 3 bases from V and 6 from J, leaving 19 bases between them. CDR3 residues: CASSSTGKGNLNEQFF. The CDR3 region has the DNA TGCGCCAGCAGCTCCACGGGAAAGGGCAACCTCAATGAGCAGTTCTTC.

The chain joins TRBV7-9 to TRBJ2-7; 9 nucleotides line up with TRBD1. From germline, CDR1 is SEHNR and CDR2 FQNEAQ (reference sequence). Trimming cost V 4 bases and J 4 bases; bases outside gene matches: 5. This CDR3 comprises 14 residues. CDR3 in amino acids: CASSSRDRAYEQYF. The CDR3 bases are TGTGCCAGCAGCTCACGGGACAGGGCGTACGAGCAGTACTTC.

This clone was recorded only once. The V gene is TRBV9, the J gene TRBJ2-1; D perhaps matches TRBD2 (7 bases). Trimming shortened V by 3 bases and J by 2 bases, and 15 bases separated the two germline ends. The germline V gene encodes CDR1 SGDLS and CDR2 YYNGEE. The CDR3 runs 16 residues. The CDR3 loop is CASSARGAGAYNEQFF. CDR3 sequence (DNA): TGTGCCAGCAGCGCCCGGGGGGCGGGGGCCTACAATGAGCAGTTCTTC.

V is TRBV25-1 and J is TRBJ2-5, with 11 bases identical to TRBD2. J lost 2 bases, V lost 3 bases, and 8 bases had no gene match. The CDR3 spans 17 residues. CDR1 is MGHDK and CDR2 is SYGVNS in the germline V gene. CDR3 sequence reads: CASSDQTSGVPQETQYF. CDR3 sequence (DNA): TGTGCCAGCAGTGATCAGACTAGCGGGGTTCCTCAAGAGACCCAGTACTTC.

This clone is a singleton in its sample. Here the CDR3 DNA reads TGTGCCATCAGTGAACCTCAGGGGGCGTCTGGAAACACCATATATTTT. Translated: CAISEPQGASGNTIYF. The rearrangement links TRBV10-3 to TRBJ1-3; 8 bases align to TRBD1. The CDR3 totals 16 residues. Looked up from germline, CDR1 is ENHRY and CDR2 is SYGVKD. V shed 3 bases, J shed 1 base, and the junction held 5 bases outside the gene matches.

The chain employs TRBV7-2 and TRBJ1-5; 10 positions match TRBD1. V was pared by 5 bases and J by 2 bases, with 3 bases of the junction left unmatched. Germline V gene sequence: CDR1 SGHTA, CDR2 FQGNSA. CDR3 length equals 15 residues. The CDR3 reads CASSTGTGGNQPQHF. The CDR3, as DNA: TGTGCCAGCAGCACCGGGACAGGGGGCAATCAGCCCCAGCATTTT.